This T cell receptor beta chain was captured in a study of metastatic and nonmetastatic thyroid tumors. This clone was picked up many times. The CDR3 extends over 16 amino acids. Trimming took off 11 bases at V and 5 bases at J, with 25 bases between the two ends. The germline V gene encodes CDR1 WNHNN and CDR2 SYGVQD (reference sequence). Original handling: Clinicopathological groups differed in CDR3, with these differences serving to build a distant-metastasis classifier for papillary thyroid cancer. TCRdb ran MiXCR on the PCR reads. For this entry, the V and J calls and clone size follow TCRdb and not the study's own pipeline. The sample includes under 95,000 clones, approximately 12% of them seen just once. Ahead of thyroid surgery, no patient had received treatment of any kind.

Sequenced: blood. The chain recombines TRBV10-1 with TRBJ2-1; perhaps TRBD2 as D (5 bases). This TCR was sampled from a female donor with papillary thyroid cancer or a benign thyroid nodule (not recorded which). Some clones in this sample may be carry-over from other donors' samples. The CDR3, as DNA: TGCGCCGTCCGGATTGGGCGGGCAAACAATAACAATGAGCAGTTCTTC. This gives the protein CAVRIGRANNNNEQFF.